The entry that follows covers one T cell receptor (beta chain) sequence. Its target is unknown. The data stem from a study of cytotoxic CD8 clonotypes in ibrutinib-treated CLL. Study-level information: In all, roughly 11 patients were relapsed/refractory, approximately 16 were treatment-naive and roughly 18 were IGHV unmutated. Findings and caveats of the study: Public clonotypes occurred uncommonly; on treatment, they contracted or remained stable.

Investigators sought sequencing depths of between 1 in 200,000 and 1 in 1 million T cells. TCRdb keeps only in-frame clones here, not all; method: immunoSEQ multiplex PCR. There are almost 250,000 clones in the sample; under 75% occur only once, and 15% to 19% lies in the top ten. V gave up 4 bases and J gave up 5 bases; unmatched junction bases: 9. CDR3 size: 15 residues. Germline CDR1 is MNHNY and CDR2 is SVGAGI (reference sequence). The V gene is TRBV6-6, the J gene TRBJ1-2; 8 bases are shared with TRBD1. Sequenced here: PBMCs, sampled after 24 months of ibrutinib treatment. The clonotype comes from a human donor with chronic lymphocytic leukemia. DNA for the CDR3: TGTGCCAGCAGTTCCCGACAGGGGATCCTGTATGGCTACACCTTC. Protein sequence: CASSSRQGILYGYTF.